The 7 T cell receptor beta chains given below trace back to one sample, sequenced in a study of PD-L1 blockade in urothelial cancer. Stated time point: pretreatment peripheral blood. Profiled with immunoSEQ multiplex PCR; TCRdb holds only in-frame clones, not every one. This sample yields approximately 52,000 clones, of which around 79% are seen a single time; under 4.5% belongs to the top ten. Material: PBMCs, obtained around atezolizumab (anti-PD-L1) treatment. Source of these receptors: a man aged 70-80 years with urothelial cancer.

The V gene is TRBV5-1, the J gene TRBJ1-1; no clear D. The CDR3 totals 16 residues. V lost 0 bases, J lost 1 base, and 13 bases lay in between. Germline V gene sequence: CDR1 SGHRS, CDR2 YFSETQ. The CDR3 protein is CASSLATPGRNTEAFF. The CDR3 DNA reads TGCGCCAGCAGCTTGGCAACGCCCGGGAGGAACACTGAAGCTTTCTTT.

The rearrangement joins TRBV6-9 to TRBJ1-5, with 10 bases fitting TRBD1. Germline trimming cut 6 bases from V and 3 bases from J; bases unmatched to any gene: 11. The germline V gene has CDR1 MNHGY and CDR2 SVAAGI. The CDR3 runs 17 residues. The CDR3 region has the DNA TGTGCCAGCAGCACGACCCCCGGACAGGGGGACAATCAGCCCCAGCATTTT. Translation gives CASSTTPGQGDNQPQHF.

This clone was seen a single time. The CDR3 loop is CAISRENSGANTGELFF. The DNA of the CDR3 is TGTGCCATCTCCCGGGAAAATAGCGGAGCGAACACCGGGGAGCTGTTTTTT. The J gene is TRBJ2-2, the V gene TRBV10-3; weak D call: TRBD2 (6 bases). The CDR3 is made up of 17 amino acids. CDR1 is ENHRY and CDR2 is SYGVKD in the germline V gene. With 8 bases removed from V and 0 bases from J, the gap between germline ends came to 19 bases.

The J gene is TRBJ2-7, the V gene TRBV11-3; 10 nucleotides align to TRBD2. Germline CDR1 reads SGHNT; CDR2 reads YENEEA. J lost 3 bases, V lost 5 bases, and 10 bases had no gene match. The length of the CDR3 is 16 residues. The DNA of the CDR3 is TGTGCCAGCAGCCACGCTAGCGGGAGCAAACTCTACGAGCAGTACTTC. Its translation: CASSHASGSKLYEQYF.

The chain carries TRBV11-3 and TRBJ1-2; maybe TRBD1 (5 bases). This CDR3 region has 14 residues. CDR1 is SGHNT and CDR2 is YENEEA in the germline V gene. V was trimmed by 1 base and J by 2 bases, leaving 8 bases between them. The CDR3 nucleotides are TGTGCCAGCAGCTTAGTGGGGCAGAACTATGGCTACACCTTC. The encoded protein is CASSLVGQNYGYTF. The whole variable domain, filled in from reference TRBV11-3 and TRBJ1-2, reads EAGVVQSPRYKIIEKKQPVAFWCNPISGHNTLYWYLQNLGQGPELLIRYENEEAVDDSQLPKDRFSAERLKGVDSTLKIQPAELGDSAVYLCASSLVGQNYGYTFGSGTRLTVV.

This clone appeared once. V is TRBV7-3 and J is TRBJ2-3, with a weak D call TRBD1 (6 bases). The CDR3 contains 13 residues. Germline-derived CDR1 and CDR2 are SGHTA and FQGTGA. V gave up 2 bases and J gave up 5 bases, with 8 bases separating them. The CDR3 here is CASSLSQGDTQYF. The CDR3 region has the DNA TGTGCCAGCAGCTTATCACAGGGAGATACGCAGTATTTT.

V and J are TRBV12-5 and TRBJ1-1; the D gene is possibly TRBD1 (5 bases). The CDR3 contains 16 residues. Germline assignment: CDR1 LGHNT and CDR2 FRNRAP. V lost 5 bases, J lost 4 bases, and 20 bases lay in between. CDR3 residues: CASGDPLVGVGTEAFF. The CDR3 DNA is TGTGCTAGTGGTGACCCTCTGGTAGGGGTCGGCACTGAAGCTTTCTTT.